These 8 T cell receptor beta chains came from one sample sequenced in a study of shared clonotypes between healthy human individuals. Sequencing was performed with immunoSEQ multiplex PCR; in TCRdb, only in-frame clones are kept and a portion is missing. The profile shows around 2,000,000 clones, about 92% of them singletons. Naive CD8 cells lacked CD45RO, underwent positive selection for CCR7 and left out terminally differentiated effector memory CD45RA+ cells. Sequences were obtained from naive CD8+ T cells from PBMCs. The receptors stem from a man aged 18 to 30 in good health. Some clones in this sample may be carry-over from other donors' samples.

V gene TRBV15 combines with J gene TRBJ2-7; no clear D. The CDR3 is 11 residues long. The germline V gene encodes CDR1 LNHNV and CDR2 YYDKDF (reference sequence). V was clipped by 8 bases and J by 5 bases, with 10 bases between them. CDR3: CATGRLDEQYF. In DNA, the CDR3 is TGTGCCACCGGTCGGTTGGACGAGCAGTACTTC. Based on the CDR3 plus reference TRBV15 and TRBJ2-7, the full variable domain is DAMVIQNPRYQVTQFGKPVTLSCSQTLNHNVMYWYQQKSSQAPKLLFHYYDKDFNNEADTPDNFQSRRPNTSFCFLDIRSPGLGDTAMYLCATGRLDEQYFGPGTRLTVT.

The chain employs TRBV13 and TRBJ2-3; 12 nucleotides line up with TRBD2. CDR1 is PRHDT, CDR2 FYEKMQ, per germline (reference sequence). The CDR3 spans 17 residues. V was pared by 0 bases and J by 2 bases, with 3 bases of the junction left unmatched. CDR3 in amino acids: CASSLGLAGGLTDTQYF. DNA of the CDR3: TGTGCCAGCAGCTTAGGCCTAGCGGGAGGGCTCACAGATACGCAGTATTTT.

This chain links TRBV4-1 with TRBJ2-4; 10 bases fit TRBD2. CDR3 length equals 16 residues. CDR1 is MGHRA, CDR2 YSYEKL, per germline. Germline trimming cut 4 bases from V and 5 bases from J; bases unmatched to any gene: 8. As DNA, the CDR3 is TGCGCCAGCAGCCCCCAGCGGGAGGGCCGAGAAAACATTCAGTACTTC. Encoded protein: CASSPQREGRENIQYF.

The CDR3 coding sequence is TGTGCCAGCAGCTTAGGGCCACAAGACGAGCAGTACTTC. Translating gives CASSLGPQDEQYF. The chain carries TRBV7-9 and TRBJ2-7, with D uncertain. The CDR3 contains 13 residues. Looked up from germline, CDR1 is SEHNR and CDR2 is FQNEAQ (reference sequence). V lost 1 base to trimming and J lost 5 bases, with 9 bases between them.

The gene calls are TRBV27 and TRBJ1-4; 12 bases fit TRBD1. CDR3 size: 17 residues. V lost 3 bases to trimming and J lost 5 bases; unmatched junction nucleotides: 7. In germline, CDR1 is MNHEY, CDR2 SMNVEV (reference sequence). The CDR3 DNA is TGTGCCAGCAGTTTCTTAGGGACAGGGGGCGGGAATGAAAAACTGTTTTTT. Translated: CASSFLGTGGGNEKLFF.

In regard to this clone: This specimen includes other DNA sequences encoding the same CDR3. The chain couples TRBV5-6 to TRBJ2-1; tentatively, D is TRBD2 (6 bases). This CDR3 has 15 amino acids. V shed 4 bases and J shed 1 base, with 12 bases lying between them. Germline V CDR1 and CDR2: SGHDT, YYEEEE. CDR3 amino acids: CASSGGTVSYNEQFF. CDR3 DNA sequence: TGTGCCAGCAGCGGGGGGACGGTTTCCTACAATGAGCAGTTCTTC.

The V gene is TRBV5-1, the J gene TRBJ2-7, with 7 positions matching TRBD2. Looked up from germline, CDR1 is SGHRS and CDR2 is YFSETQ. V lost 4 bases, J lost 5 bases, and 15 bases stayed unmatched. The CDR3 is 16 amino acids. The CDR3 nucleotides are TGCGCCAGCAGCCCTACCCCCGGGGCGGGAGATCACGAGCAGTACTTC. Protein: CASSPTPGAGDHEQYF.

V usage is TRBV25-1 and J usage is TRBJ2-3; D assignment may be TRBD1 or TRBD2 (6 bases each). Trimming removed 6 bases at V and 3 bases at J, with 25 bases between. Germline CDR1 MGHDK, CDR2 SYGVNS. This CDR3 contains 18 residues. Written as DNA, the CDR3 is TGTGCCAGCAGGAGACTAGTGGGGACATCGCGGGTGACAGATACGCAGTATTTT. It encodes CASRRLVGTSRVTDTQYF.